These T cell receptor beta chains were read from a single sample in a study of response to subunit inactivated influenza vaccine. One entry per CDR3 protein, called by TCRdb with MiXCR from the RT-PCR reads. The sample has more than 400,000 distinct CDR3 sequences, approximately 10% seen once. The sample was PBMCs from blood, taken about 6 weeks after vaccination. The receptor set was obtained from a man aged 45-65 years who received an inactivated influenza vaccine. CDR3s include the opening cysteine and the closing phenylalanine or tryptophan. The D gene is left open where the match is weak. Expanded clones get a size class; other rows say once, few or many, or leave the size out.

clone_size,v_call,j_call,d_call,cdr3_aa,cdr3_nt
-,TRBV3-1,TRBJ2-5,-,CASSPLLWDPGTEAQETQYF,TGTGCCAGCAGCCCGTTACTGTGGGATCCCGGGACTGAAGCACAAGAGACCCAGTACTTC
few,TRBV5-1,TRBJ2-6,-,CASNPAGANVLTF,TGCGCCAGCAATCCGGCTGGGGCCAACGTCCTGACTTTC
few,TRBV11-2,TRBJ2-7,-,CASSLRGALRHNEQYF,TGTGCCAGCAGCTTAAGGGGGGCGCTTCGACATAACGAGCAGTACTTC
-,TRBV7-9,TRBJ2-3,TRBD2,CASSFRAGAGTDTQYF,TGTGCCAGCAGCTTCCGTGCGGGAGCCGGGACAGATACGCAGTATTTT
few,TRBV7-6,TRBJ2-7,-,CASSLEGTTYERQYF,TGTGCCAGCAGCTTAGAGGGCACAACCTACGAGCGGCAGTACTTC
-,TRBV12-3/TRBV12-4,TRBJ1-1,-,CASSTTSGVMNTEAFF,TGTGCCAGCAGTACCACTTCAGGGGTAATGAACACTGAAGCTTTCTTT
few,TRBV6-5,TRBJ2-7,-,CASSYSDYGEQYF,TGTGCCAGCAGTTATTCGGATTATGGCGAGCAGTACTTC
-,TRBV24-1,TRBJ2-1,TRBD2,CATSDRLAGGYNEQFF,TGTGCCACCAGTGACCGACTAGCGGGGGGGTACAATGAGCAGTTCTTC
few,TRBV3-1,TRBJ2-7,TRBD1,CASSRDRGHEQYF,TGTGCCAGCAGCCGGGACAGGGGGCACGAGCAGTACTTC
-,TRBV7-9,TRBJ2-7,-,CASSLQTSYEQYF,TGTGCCAGCAGCCTCCAAACGTCCTACGAGCAGTACTTC
-,TRBV7-2,TRBJ2-5,TRBD1,CASSLWSGGGQETQYF,TGTGCCAGCAGCTTATGGTCAGGGGGTGGACAAGAGACCCAGTACTTC
many,TRBV6-5,TRBJ1-5,-,CASSRELKHF,TGTGCCAGCAGCCGCGAGCTCAAACATTTT
few,TRBV24-1,TRBJ2-7,-,CATSGATYEQYF,TGTGCCACCAGCGGGGCTACCTACGAGCAGTACTTC
few,TRBV6-2/TRBV6-3,TRBJ2-3,TRBD2,CASNNDHGLAGGGDTQYF,TGTGCCAGCAACAACGATCATGGACTAGCGGGAGGCGGAGATACGCAGTATTTT
-,TRBV5-5,TRBJ1-5,-,CASSALGGDSNQPQHF,TGTGCCAGCAGCGCACTGGGGGGGGATAGCAATCAGCCCCAGCATTTT
-,TRBV9,TRBJ1-2,-,CASSVESAGGGYTF,TGTGCCAGCAGCGTAGAGTCGGCCGGGGGAGGCTACACCTTC
few,TRBV4-2,TRBJ1-5,-,CASSQETGGNNQPQHF,TGTGCCAGCAGCCAAGAAACCGGGGGGAACAATCAGCCCCAGCATTTT
-,TRBV6-2/TRBV6-3,TRBJ2-7,TRBD1,CTSRIRTGYHEQYF,TGTACCAGCAGGATTAGGACAGGCTACCACGAGCAGTACTTC
few,TRBV5-6,TRBJ2-5,-,CASSAAQGETQYF,TGTGCCAGCAGCGCGGCCCAGGGAGAGACCCAGTACTTC
many,TRBV20-1,TRBJ1-1,-,CSARGRQKNTEAFF,TGCAGTGCAAGAGGGAGACAGAAGAACACTGAAGCTTTCTTT
few,TRBV29-1,TRBJ2-3,-,CSVTTLKSTDTQYF,TGCAGCGTTACCACTCTAAAATCCACCGATACGCAGTATTTT
-,TRBV6-5,TRBJ1-2,TRBD1,CASSLLDRAFGYTF,TGTGCCAGCAGTTTACTAGACAGGGCCTTTGGCTACACCTTC
-,TRBV5-1,TRBJ2-5,-,CASSLKGREETQYF,TGCGCCAGCAGCTTGAAGGGCAGGGAAGAGACCCAGTACTTC
few,TRBV29-1,TRBJ2-7,TRBD2,CSVDPAASGGKQYF,TGCAGCGTTGACCCTGCCGCTAGCGGGGGGAAGCAGTACTTC
-,TRBV20-1,TRBJ2-3,TRBD2,CSATRTSGNTDTQYF,TGCAGTGCTACCCGGACTAGCGGGAACACAGATACGCAGTATTTT
-,TRBV29-1,TRBJ1-2,TRBD1,CSASGQETTNYGYTF,TGCAGCGCCTCGGGACAGGAGACTACTAACTATGGCTACACCTTC
-,TRBV12-3/TRBV12-4,TRBJ1-1,-,CASSYTLGKWNTEAFF,TGTGCCAGCAGTTACACGTTGGGGAAGTGGAACACTGAAGCTTTCTTT
many,TRBV10-3,TRBJ2-7,-,CAISEFGSSYEQYF,TGTGCCATCAGTGAGTTTGGCTCCTCCTACGAGCAGTACTTC
-,TRBV20-1,TRBJ2-5,TRBD2,CSAPFSGGFETQYF,TGCAGTGCTCCCTTTAGCGGGGGTTTCGAGACCCAGTACTTC
many,TRBV7-2,TRBJ2-4,-,CASLDGPGDIQYF,TGTGCCAGCTTGGATGGGCCTGGAGACATTCAGTACTTC
-,TRBV12-3/TRBV12-4,TRBJ2-7,TRBD2,CASSVAGDEQYF,TGTGCCAGCAGTGTTGCGGGGGACGAGCAGTACTTC
many,TRBV12-3/TRBV12-4,TRBJ2-1,-,CASSLRDFGVF,TGTGCCAGCAGTCTAAGGGACTTTGGGGTTTTC
few,TRBV25-1,TRBJ1-2,-,CASTGTNYGYTF,TGTGCCAGCACGGGCACAAACTATGGCTACACCTTC
few,TRBV5-1,TRBJ2-1,TRBD2,CASSTKTGGAPTSGGAYEQFF,TGCGCCAGCAGCACCAAGACAGGGGGCGCCCCGACTAGCGGGGGGGCATATGAGCAGTTCTTC
few,TRBV5-1,TRBJ2-7,-,CASSLAGDLYEQYF,TGCGCCAGCAGCTTGGCAGGGGACTTATACGAGCAGTACTTC
few,TRBV20-1,TRBJ2-6,-,CSARGGRGISGANVLTF,TGCAGTGCTAGAGGGGGGCGGGGGATCTCTGGGGCCAACGTCCTGACTTTC
-,TRBV2,TRBJ1-1,-,CASRNQGSGGTEAFF,TGTGCCAGCAGGAATCAGGGATCCGGGGGCACTGAAGCTTTCTTT
-,TRBV5-1,TRBJ2-7,-,CASSLAKGGYEQYF,TGCGCCAGCAGCTTGGCCAAGGGGGGCTACGAGCAGTACTTC
few,TRBV28,TRBJ2-3,TRBD2,CASSLTPGLAGGEYTDTQYF,TGTGCCAGCAGTCTCACCCCGGGACTAGCGGGGGGGGAGTACACAGATACGCAGTATTTT
-,TRBV7-9,TRBJ2-1,-,CASSLDSPLAVYNEQFF,TGTGCCAGCAGCTTAGATAGCCCTTTGGCAGTTTACAATGAGCAGTTCTTC